These 25 T cell receptor beta chains were sequenced from one sample in a study of post-analysis software for immune sequencing data. Study observations and caveats: Roughly 5 TRBV segments occurring more often in patients than controls included TRBV5-6, TRBV5-1 and TRBV20-1.

For these receptors, no antigen is known. Each TCR beta cDNA library carried unique molecular identifiers. TCRdb used MiXCR to reprocess the PCR reads, holding one entry per CDR3 protein. The table has approximately 260,000 distinct CDR3 sequences, around 34% seen once; the top ten hold around 4.8%. Sequencing was carried out using blood. The receptors here all came from a girl between 10 and 17 years old with multiple sclerosis.

The sample holds many counts of this clonotype. V usage is TRBV15 and J usage is TRBJ2-3, with 11 bases that match TRBD2. The trim removed 1 base at V and 0 bases at J, leaving 6 bases unmatched. This CDR3 has 18 amino acids. The germline gives CDR1 LNHNV, CDR2 YYDKDF (reference sequence). The CDR3 region has the DNA TGTGCCACCAGCAGAGTCGGTAGGACTAGCGGGAGCACAGATACGCAGTATTTT. As protein: CATSRVGRTSGSTDTQYF.

At least ten counts were recorded for this clonotype. The CDR3 is CSARDLTGLRETQYF. The CDR3 DNA sequence: TGCAGTGCTAGAGATCTCACAGGGCTAAGAGAGACCCAGTACTTC. This chain connects TRBV20-1 to TRBJ2-5, with D possibly matching TRBD1 (6 bases). The CDR3 contains 15 residues. Trimming took off 0 bases at V and 4 bases at J, with 15 bases between the two ends. Looked up from germline, CDR1 is DFQATT and CDR2 is SNEGSKA (reference sequence).

Only a few counts were recorded for this clonotype. An end of the junction differs from the germline gene, which may be a read error. This chain connects TRBV5-1 to TRBJ1-1; 7 bases are a match to TRBD1. The germline V gene encodes CDR1 SGHRS and CDR2 YFSETQ. The length of the CDR3 is 15 residues. CDR3 in amino acids: CAGSSTGFMNTEAFF. In nucleotides, the CDR3 is TGCGCCGGCAGCTCGACAGGGTTCATGAACACTGAAGCTTTCTTT.

This clonotype turned up a few times. The chain links TRBV7-2 to TRBJ1-1; tentative D call: TRBD1 (5 bases). V lost 4 bases and J 5 bases, leaving 14 bases between the germline ends. The CDR3 is 14 amino acids. Per germline, CDR1 SGHTA and CDR2 FQGNSA. CDR3 sequence: CASSSKAGRTEAFF. CDR3 DNA sequence: TGTGCCAGCAGCTCAAAGGCAGGGAGGACTGAAGCTTTCTTT.

This clonotype showed up many times. This chain links TRBV12-3 or TRBV12-4 with TRBJ2-1; no reliable D call. CDR3 length: 12 amino acids. Trimming took off 1 base at V and 7 bases at J, with 5 bases between the two ends. The CDR3 DNA sequence: TGTGCCAGCAGTTTAGGGTGGAATGAGCAGTTCTTC. This gives the protein CASSLGWNEQFF.

This clonotype was seen only a few times. V gene TRBV20-1 combines with J gene TRBJ1-5; maybe TRBD1 (5 bases). V was pared by 3 bases and J by 0 bases, with 12 bases between. The CDR3 is 15 residues long. Germline values: CDR1 DFQATT, CDR2 SNEGSKA (reference sequence). The CDR3 region has the DNA TGCAGTGCTAGGCAGACAGCGTATAGCAATCAGCCCCAGCATTTT. Protein: CSARQTAYSNQPQHF.

This clonotype showed up many times. J is TRBJ1-1 and V is TRBV12-3 or TRBV12-4; D remains ambiguous. V was pared by 6 bases and J by 0 bases, with 14 bases between. The CDR3 extends over 15 amino acids. CDR3 loop: CASSHRGRLNTEAFF. The CDR3 coding sequence is TGTGCCAGCAGCCACCGCGGACGGCTGAACACTGAAGCTTTCTTT.

The J gene is TRBJ1-5, the V gene TRBV20-1; D may be TRBD1 (5 bases). Germline V gene data show CDR1 as DFQATT and CDR2 as SNEGSKA (reference sequence). The ends were cut back, 1 base at V and 5 bases at J, with 15 bases in the middle. The CDR3 extends over 15 amino acids. In DNA, the CDR3 is TGCAGTGCTAGAGTCGGGGCAGGGTCTTATCAGCCCCAGCATTTT. Amino acid sequence: CSARVGAGSYQPQHF.

About this clonotype itself: One base away lies a much larger clone, so this may be a sequencing read error. The V and J genes are TRBV5-1 and TRBJ2-1, with 8 bases that match TRBD2. This CDR3 is 15 amino acids long. V was pared by 4 bases and J by 8 bases, with 11 bases of the junction left unmatched. Germline V gene lookup returns CDR1 SGHRS and CDR2 YFSETQ. CDR3 loop: CASSGNGGAPYEQFF. Written as DNA, the CDR3 is TGCGCCAGCAGCGGAAACGGGGGGGCCCCGTATGAGCAGTTCTTC.

J is TRBJ2-7 and V is TRBV6-2 or TRBV6-3; tentative D call: TRBD2 (6 bases). Germline-derived CDR1 and CDR2 are MNHEY and SVGEGT. This CDR3 comprises 13 residues. V was trimmed by 5 bases and J by 3 bases, leaving 11 bases between them. CDR3 sequence reads: CASSLGDFYEQYF. The DNA for the CDR3 is TGTGCCAGCAGTCTAGGGGACTTCTACGAGCAGTACTTC.

This clonotype was counted many times. The J gene is TRBJ1-2, the V gene TRBV6-5, with a weak D call TRBD1 (5 bases). Germline CDR1 reads MNHEY; CDR2 reads SVGAGI. The CDR3 covers 13 residues. V gave up 2 bases and J gave up 4 bases, with 8 bases separating them. As DNA, the CDR3 is TGTGCCAGCAGTTACCCCGGGACCTATGGCTACACCTTC. As protein: CASSYPGTYGYTF.

The CDR3 DNA follows: TGTGCCAGCAGCATAAGAATAAGGGCCTTTGATGAGCAGTTCTTC. The encoded protein is CASSIRIRAFDEQFF. This chain connects TRBV7-2 to TRBJ2-1; D is unresolved. The CDR3 contains 15 residues. Germline V lookup: CDR1 SGHTA, CDR2 FQGNSA. Between the trimmed V and J ends, which lost 5 bases and 8 bases, there was a span of 19 bases.

This clonotype has a count of ten or more. The chain carries TRBV6-9 and TRBJ1-2; 7 nucleotides align to TRBD1. The CDR3 runs to 13 residues. The V gene's germline CDR1 is MNHGY and CDR2 SVAAGI. The V gene end was trimmed by 9 bases and the J gene end by 5 bases; junction bases not matched to a gene: 9. The CDR3 DNA reads as TGTGCCAGTGATCACAGGGGCCGATATGGCTACACCTTC. This codes for CASDHRGRYGYTF.

This rearrangement joins TRBV29-1 to TRBJ2-7; 13 positions agree with TRBD2. V trimming: 3 bases; J trimming: 2 bases; junction bases outside the gene matches: 7. CDR1 is SQVTM and CDR2 is ANQGSEA in the germline V gene. The CDR3 has 16 amino acids. The CDR3 spells CSVDGTSGEDPYEQYF. CDR3 nucleotides: TGCAGCGTTGATGGGACTAGCGGGGAAGACCCCTACGAGCAGTACTTC.

To note about this clonotype: This could be a read error, since a much larger clone is one nucleotide away. The chain carries TRBV5-1 and TRBJ2-3, with TRBD2 matching 11 bases. The CDR3 runs to 16 residues. CDR1 is SGHRS, CDR2 YFSETQ, per germline. Trimming at V came to 4 bases and at J to 4 bases, leaving 8 bases not matched to a gene. CDR3 bases: TGCGCCAGCAGCATTTCGACTAGCGGGATCTCAGATACGCAGTATTTT. It codes for CASSISTSGISDTQYF.

This clonotype showed up just a few times. The chain uses TRBV7-9 and TRBJ1-5; 9 bases are a match to TRBD1. The V gene end was trimmed by 10 bases and the J gene end by 4 bases; junction bases not matched to a gene: 11. Germline assignment: CDR1 SEHNR and CDR2 FQNEAQ (reference sequence). The length of the CDR3 is 15 residues. Here the CDR3 reads CATDPGQGLNQPQHF. Here the CDR3 DNA reads TGTGCCACCGATCCGGGACAGGGCTTAAATCAGCCCCAGCATTTT. Filled out from reference TRBV7-9 and TRBJ1-5, the complete variable domain reads DTGVSQNPRHKITKRGQNVTFRCDPISEHNRLYWYRQTLGQGPEFLTYFQNEAQLEKSRLLSDRFSAERPKGSFSTLEIQRTEQGDSAMYLCATDPGQGLNQPQHFGDGTRLSIL.

At least ten counts were recorded for this clonotype. V usage is TRBV5-1 and J usage is TRBJ2-4, with 9 bases matching TRBD1. CDR1 and CDR2 from the germline V gene are SGHRS and YFSETQ. CDR3 size: 15 residues. The V segment lost 2 bases and the J segment 4 bases; nucleotides outside the gene matches: 4. In nucleotides, the CDR3 is TGCGCCAGCAGCTTCACCGGGACAGGGAAAAACATTCAGTACTTC. Its protein is CASSFTGTGKNIQYF.

This clonotype was seen many times. V is TRBV20-1 and J is TRBJ1-5; the D is unclear. The V end lost 3 bases, the J end lost 6 bases, and 18 bases lay between the germline ends. CDR3 length equals 15 residues. Looked up from germline, CDR1 is DFQATT and CDR2 is SNEGSKA (reference sequence). Written as DNA, the CDR3 is TGCAGTGCTAGGACACCGACCTTGGGCTCTCAGCCCCAGCATTTT. Its protein product is CSARTPTLGSQPQHF.

This clonotype showed up many times. The V gene is TRBV27, the J gene TRBJ2-4; TRBD2 agrees at 12 bases. Germline V gives CDR1 MNHEY, CDR2 SMNVEV (reference sequence). This CDR3 has 15 residues. After removal of 7 bases from V and 1 base from J, the junction contained 2 bases not matched to a gene. The DNA for the CDR3 is TGTGCCAGCAATACTAGCGGGAGGGCCAAAAACATTCAGTACTTC. It encodes CASNTSGRAKNIQYF.

This clonotype was observed many times. The rearrangement links TRBV12-3 or TRBV12-4 to TRBJ2-1; weak D call: TRBD2 (5 bases). V was trimmed by 3 bases and J by 1 base, leaving 10 bases between them. The CDR3 totals 15 residues. CDR3 sequence reads: CASSFRRASYNEQFF. CDR3 bases: TGTGCCAGCAGTTTTAGGCGGGCTTCCTACAATGAGCAGTTCTTC.

This clonotype appeared many times. The V and J genes are TRBV7-2 and TRBJ1-5, with 7 bases matching TRBD1. The CDR3 runs 17 residues. Germline assignment: CDR1 SGHTA and CDR2 FQGNSA. The trim removed 1 base at V and 7 bases at J, leaving 13 bases unmatched. CDR3 region: CASSLGVQGHIWQPQHF. CDR3 bases: TGTGCCAGCAGCTTAGGGGTACAGGGGCATATATGGCAGCCCCAGCATTTT.

As regards this clonotype: A clone one base away is much larger, so this may be a read error. The rearrangement uses TRBV20-1 and TRBJ2-6; D is undetermined. This CDR3 region has 15 residues. The ends were cut back, 3 bases at V and 0 bases at J, with 9 bases in the middle. The germline CDR1 and CDR2 sequences are DFQATT and SNEGSKA (reference sequence). CDR3 sequence reads: CSASSILSGANVLTF. DNA for the CDR3: TGCAGTGCTAGTTCGATCCTCTCTGGGGCCAACGTCCTGACTTTC.

The table lists this clonotype with many counts. J is TRBJ1-1 and V is TRBV29-1; D is undetermined. Germline V gene sequence: CDR1 SQVTM, CDR2 ANQGSEA. There are 13 residues in the CDR3. The V end lost 7 bases, the J end lost 1 base, and 13 bases lay between the germline ends. The CDR3 spells CSARGRKNTEAFF. CDR3 nucleotide sequence: TGCAGCGCAAGAGGGAGGAAGAACACTGAAGCTTTCTTT.

In this sample, this clonotype turned up many times. The chain uses TRBV19 and TRBJ1-1; 7 nucleotides agree with TRBD1. Germline CDR1 LNHDA, CDR2 SQIVND (reference sequence). V gave up 6 bases and J gave up 2 bases; unmatched junction bases: 3. CDR3 size: 13 residues. CDR3 residues: CASRGQANTEAFF. Written as DNA, the CDR3 is TGTGCCAGTAGAGGACAGGCAAACACTGAAGCTTTCTTT.

This clonotype turned up a few times. V and J are TRBV3-1 and TRBJ2-3, with D possibly TRBD2 on 6 matching bases. The V and J ends lost 5 bases and 2 bases respectively, with 14 bases between them. Germline lookup yields CDR1 LGHDT and CDR2 YNNKEL (reference sequence). This CDR3 has 15 amino acids. DNA for the CDR3: TGTGCCAGCAGCGCTCGGGGACTCACCACAGATACGCAGTATTTT. It codes for CASSARGLTTDTQYF.